Sequencing of this T cell receptor (beta chain) was carried out in a study of kidney transplant recipient with SARS-CoV-2 infection. One entry per CDR3 protein, called by TCRdb with MiXCR from the reads. The sample holds 200,000 to 250,000 distinct CDR3 sequences, 29% seen once. This clonotype was detected ten times or more. The source is a male patient aged 25 to 39 who had COVID-19 and was a kidney transplant recipient. Some T cells could come from the graft donor. This specimen consisted of a blood sample, obtained at baseline and around day 120 from a kidney transplant recipient.

The CDR3: CASRINNRGNTEAFF. The CDR3 DNA reads as TGTGCCAGCAGGATCAATAACAGGGGAAACACTGAAGCTTTCTTT. V gene TRBV12-3 or TRBV12-4 combines with J gene TRBJ1-1; 7 bases match TRBD1. V trimming: 6 bases; J trimming: 2 bases; junction bases outside the gene matches: 9. The CDR3 runs 15 residues.